These 15 T cell receptor beta chains share one sample of origin, sequenced in a study of T cells in Graves' hyperthyroidism and ophthalmopathy. Authors of the study amplified TCR beta CDR3 regions from RNA transcripts. When the TCR CDR3 underwent first-round RT-PCR, the HTBI primer set was used. TCRdb independently ran MiXCR on the multiplex PCR reads; one entry per CDR3 protein. The table shows around 350,000 distinct CDR3 sequences, with 25% occurring only once. Sequenced input: blood. All receptors derive from a man aged 50 or older with Graves' hyperthyroidism.

This clonotype came up many times. This chain connects TRBV29-1 to TRBJ1-1, with a weak D call TRBD1 (5 bases). Trimming left V 7 bases short and J 1 base short, with 13 bases between. CDR3 length equals 13 residues. The germline V gene has CDR1 SQVTM and CDR2 ANQGSEA. In nucleotides, the CDR3 is TGCAGCGCCCTGGGGCAACCGAACACTGAAGCTTTCTTT. This sequence encodes CSALGQPNTEAFF.

This chain joins TRBV5-1 and TRBJ1-5; D remains unclear. Germline V gives CDR1 SGHRS, CDR2 YFSETQ. The CDR3 covers 13 residues. V shed 2 bases and J shed 2 bases, with 5 bases lying between them. The CDR3 nucleotides are TGCGCCAGCAGCTTTCAGGGCAATCAGCCCCAGCATTTT. Translating gives CASSFQGNQPQHF.

This clonotype was seen many times. The rearrangement joins TRBV13 to TRBJ2-1; TRBD1 is a possible D gene (6 bases). Germline V gives CDR1 PRHDT, CDR2 FYEKMQ (reference sequence). This CDR3 has 14 amino acids. The ends were cut back, 2 bases at V and 8 bases at J, with 13 bases in the middle. The CDR3 loop reads CASSLQQGRDEQFF. Written as DNA, the CDR3 is TGTGCCAGCAGCTTACAACAGGGTCGCGATGAGCAGTTCTTC.

The rearrangement joins TRBV4-1 to TRBJ2-1, with 9 nucleotides matching TRBD2. The V gene end was trimmed by 4 bases and the J gene end by 5 bases; junction bases not matched to a gene: 6. This CDR3 has 15 amino acids. CDR1 and CDR2 from the germline V gene are MGHRA and YSYEKL. The CDR3 loop reads CASSPSTSGHNEQFF. The CDR3 DNA follows: TGCGCCAGCAGCCCTTCGACTAGCGGCCACAATGAGCAGTTCTTC.

Only a few counts were recorded for this clonotype. The V gene is TRBV27, the J gene TRBJ2-3, with unresolved D. V lost 7 bases and J 4 bases, leaving 15 bases between the germline ends. The CDR3 is 14 amino acids. CDR1 and CDR2 from the germline V gene are MNHEY and SMNVEV (reference sequence). The CDR3 coding sequence is TGTGCCAGCAAAGATCTCGGTGGGCCAGATACGCAGTATTTT. Residues: CASKDLGGPDTQYF.

This clonotype was found a few times. V is TRBV7-3 and J is TRBJ2-3; 7 nucleotides match TRBD2. The CDR3 is 14 amino acids. V lost 1 base and J lost 5; bases outside the gene matches: 3. Germline V CDR1 and CDR2: SGHTA, FQGTGA. The CDR3 is CASSLMASGDTQYF. The CDR3 DNA reads TGTGCCAGCAGCTTAATGGCTAGCGGAGATACGCAGTATTTT.

This clonotype was counted a few times. The chain is built from TRBV24-1 and TRBJ1-2, with D possibly matching TRBD1 (6 bases). This CDR3 has 14 residues. CDR1 and CDR2 from the germline V gene are KGHDR and SFDVKD. V was cut by 2 bases and J by 0 bases, with 6 bases left in between. The CDR3, as DNA: TGTGCCACCAGTGATTACAGGGCTAACTATGGCTACACCTTC. Amino acid sequence: CATSDYRANYGYTF.

This clonotype has just a few counts. The rearrangement joins TRBV20-1 to TRBJ2-2; D unclear. The CDR3 extends over 13 amino acids. In germline, CDR1 is DFQATT, CDR2 SNEGSKA (reference sequence). V lost 0 bases and J 8 bases, leaving 10 bases between the germline ends. CDR3 nucleotides: TGCAGTGCTAGAGATGTTATGGATGGGGAGCTGTTTTTT. Translated, it gives CSARDVMDGELFF.

The rearrangement uses TRBV29-1 and TRBJ2-1, with 11 nucleotides matching TRBD2. The CDR3 is 16 residues long. Trimming took 7 bases from V and 5 from J; bases not matched to a gene: 13. Germline V gene lookup returns CDR1 SQVTM and CDR2 ANQGSEA. DNA for the CDR3: TGCAGCGCCCTTAGCGGGAGGGTCCCTCCTAACAATGAGCAGTTCTTC. Protein product: CSALSGRVPPNNEQFF.

In its sample, this clonotype was seen many times. CDR3 DNA: TGTGCCAGCAGCTTAGGCGGGCCTAGCACAGATACGCAGTATTTT. Residues: CASSLGGPSTDTQYF. The chain has TRBV7-9 and TRBJ2-3; tentative D call: TRBD2 (5 bases). Per germline, CDR1 SEHNR and CDR2 FQNEAQ (reference sequence). The germline V and J ends were trimmed by 1 base and 0 bases, with 8 bases remaining between them. The CDR3 runs 15 residues.

The J gene is TRBJ2-5, the V gene TRBV29-1; 7 bases agree with TRBD1. Germline V CDR1 and CDR2: SQVTM, ANQGSEA. After removal of 6 bases from V and 4 bases from J, the junction contained 11 bases not matched to a gene. There are 14 residues in the CDR3. CDR3: CSVRLLAGGETQYF. In nucleotides, the CDR3 is TGCAGCGTCCGCCTGTTGGCAGGGGGAGAGACCCAGTACTTC.

The chain uses TRBV6-6 and TRBJ1-1; D call uncertain. CDR1 is MNHNY and CDR2 is SVGAGI in the germline V gene (reference sequence). The germline V and J ends were trimmed by 2 bases and 3 bases, with 7 bases remaining between them. There are 13 residues in the CDR3. CDR3 coding DNA: TGTGCCAGCAGTTACCGGAGTGACACTGAAGCTTTCTTT. Amino acid sequence: CASSYRSDTEAFF.

This clonotype was seen only a few times. J is TRBJ2-1 and V is TRBV6-1; unclear D gene. The V and J ends lost 4 bases and 0 bases respectively, with 13 bases between them. CDR3 size: 16 residues. Germline CDR1 MNHNS, CDR2 SASEGT. The CDR3 DNA reads as TGTGCCAGCAGTGGACTTGGCTTCAACTCCTACAATGAGCAGTTCTTC. Its translation: CASSGLGFNSYNEQFF.

This clonotype showed up just a few times. J is TRBJ1-1 and V is TRBV12-3 or TRBV12-4; D unclear. The CDR3 spans 14 residues. V was cut by 5 bases and J by 1 base, with 11 bases left in between. The CDR3 DNA reads TGTGCCAGCAGTCCCAACCTGGGGAACACTGAAGCTTTCTTT. Protein sequence: CASSPNLGNTEAFF.

The chain has TRBV19 and TRBJ1-4, with 7 bases aligning to TRBD1. The V segment lost 6 bases and the J segment 1 base; nucleotides outside the gene matches: 5. The length of the CDR3 is 15 residues. CDR1 and CDR2 (germline): LNHDA, SQIVND (reference sequence). The DNA of the CDR3 is TGTGCCAGTAGACAGGGGTTCAGAACTAATGAAAAACTGTTTTTT. This sequence encodes CASRQGFRTNEKLFF.